This T cell receptor beta chain was found in a study of patients and donors after allogeneic stem cell transplantation. This clonotype was seen only a few times. TCRdb passed the RT-PCR reads through MiXCR, listing each CDR3 protein once. The sample carries about a million distinct CDR3 sequences, around 17% recorded once. The source of this sequence is a human donor who was either an allogeneic HSCT recipient or a stem cell or donor lymphocyte infusion donor (not recorded which). It is not recorded whose cells these are; they may come from a transplant donor. Specimen: blood, either unsorted or a sorted T cell fraction (not recorded which).

CDR3 sequence: CSASRQGLNTEAFF. The CDR3, as DNA: TGCAGTGCCTCTAGACAGGGATTGAACACTGAAGCTTTCTTT. The chain employs TRBV20-1 and TRBJ1-1, with TRBD1 identical over 7 bases. Germline assignment: CDR1 DFQATT and CDR2 SNEGSKA (reference sequence). With 6 bases clipped from V and 0 bases from J, the junction kept 7 bases outside the gene matches. CDR3 length equals 14 residues.